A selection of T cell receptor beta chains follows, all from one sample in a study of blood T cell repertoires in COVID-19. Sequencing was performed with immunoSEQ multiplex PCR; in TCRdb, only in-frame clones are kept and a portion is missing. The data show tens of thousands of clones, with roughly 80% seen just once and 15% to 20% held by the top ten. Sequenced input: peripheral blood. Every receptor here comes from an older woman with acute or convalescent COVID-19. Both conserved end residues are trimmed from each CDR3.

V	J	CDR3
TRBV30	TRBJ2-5	AWSVKRGGSGETQY
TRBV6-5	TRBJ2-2	ASRAGGITGELF
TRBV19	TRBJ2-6	ASLSGANVLT
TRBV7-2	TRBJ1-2	ASRFALGGDYGYT
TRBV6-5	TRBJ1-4	ASSYRGSTNEKLF
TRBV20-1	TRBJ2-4	SASFRPQGTKNIQY
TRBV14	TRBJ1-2	ASSRLAGKKSDDYGYT
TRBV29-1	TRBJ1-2	SVFRTGSNYGYT
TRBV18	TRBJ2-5	ASSPQGLQETQY
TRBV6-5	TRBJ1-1	ATHRGGATEAF
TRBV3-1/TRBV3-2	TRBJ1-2	ASSPLNSPNYGYT
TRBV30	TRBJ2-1	AWSRYNEQF
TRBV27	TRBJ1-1	ASNRQGYTEAF
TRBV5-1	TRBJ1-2	ASSLGYEGNGYT
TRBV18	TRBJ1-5	ASSPTGGNQPQH
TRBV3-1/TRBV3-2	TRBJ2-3	ASSQDPLGLAGGEGTDTQY
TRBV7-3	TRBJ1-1	ASSLNPRGNTEAF
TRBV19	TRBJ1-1	ASSISLLASGTEAF
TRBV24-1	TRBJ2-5	ATNSGLGETQY
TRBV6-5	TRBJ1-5	ASTPRGLNQPQH
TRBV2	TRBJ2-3	ASIFRDRVTTDTQY
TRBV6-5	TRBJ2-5	ASSYHRVGETQY
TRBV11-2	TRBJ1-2	ASSLTGGEGYT
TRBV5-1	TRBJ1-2	ASSPATGKLYGYT
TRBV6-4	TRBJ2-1	ASSPSGTSGANEQF
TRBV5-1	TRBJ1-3	ASSLAGAGNTIY